The rows below give T cell receptor beta chains drawn from one sample of a study of CD8 T cells in Susac syndrome. TCRdb ran MiXCR on the immunoSEQ multiplex PCR reads and lists one entry per CDR3 protein. The profile shows more than 150,000 distinct CDR3 sequences, roughly nine tenths of them singletons. Sequencing input: CD4+ T cells from PBMCs. The receptors shown here come from a human donor in good health. Both conserved end residues are part of each CDR3. The D gene is left open where the match is weak.

V gene,D gene,J gene,CDR3 length,CDR3 protein,CDR3 DNA
TRBV2,-,TRBJ1-5,11,CASSDVGTQHF,TGTGCCAGCAGTGATGTGGGGACCCAGCATTTT
TRBV15,TRBD1,TRBJ2-5,14,CATSRDRSEETQYF,TGTGCCACCAGCAGGGACAGGTCGGAGGAGACCCAGTACTTC
TRBV5-1,-,TRBJ2-7,14,CASSLAAGTYEQYF,TGCGCCAGCAGCTTGGCGGCGGGAACCTACGAGCAGTACTTC
TRBV2,-,TRBJ2-5,16,CASTHQGHALSETQYF,TGTGCCAGCACCCACCAGGGACACGCTCTCTCTGAGACCCAGTACTTC
TRBV11-2,-,TRBJ1-6,15,CASSLRAYYNSPLHF,TGTGCCAGCAGCTTAAGGGCCTACTATAATTCACCCCTCCACTTT
TRBV20-1,TRBD2,TRBJ2-1,14,CSAPGTTAYNEQFF,TGCAGTGCCCCAGGGACTACCGCCTACAATGAGCAGTTCTTC
TRBV18,-,TRBJ2-1,15,CASSPGPSSYNEQFF,TGTGCCAGCTCACCAGGACCCAGCTCCTACAATGAGCAGTTCTTC
TRBV3-1,-,TRBJ1-5,13,CASSYGKNQPQHF,TGTGCCAGCAGTTACGGGAAGAATCAGCCCCAGCATTTT
TRBV20-1,-,TRBJ1-6,14,CSARESGRNSPLHF,TGCAGTGCTAGAGAATCAGGGCGGAATTCACCCCTCCACTTT
TRBV5-1,-,TRBJ1-1,15,CASSLGADGGHEAFF,TGCGCCAGCAGCTTGGGGGCAGATGGGGGGCATGAAGCTTTCTTT
TRBV9,-,TRBJ2-5,15,CASNKGKADQETQYF,TGTGCCAGCAACAAGGGGAAAGCGGACCAAGAGACCCAGTACTTC
TRBV29-1,TRBD1,TRBJ2-2,15,CSVPTGDVNTEELFF,TGCAGCGTTCCTACAGGGGACGTGAACACCGAGGAGCTGTTTTTT